The 9 T cell receptor beta chains listed next were all sequenced from one sample in a study of blood T cell repertoires in COVID-19. The data were produced by immunoSEQ multiplex PCR, yet TCRdb's version contains in-frame clones alone and is incomplete. Here the sample spans 200,000 to 300,000 clones, about four fifths being singletons. Sample: peripheral blood. The receptors originated from a woman of 80 years or more with acute or convalescent COVID-19.

The chain joins TRBV11-3 to TRBJ2-5; D not resolved. CDR1 SGHNT and CDR2 YENEEA come from the germline V gene. CDR3 length equals 15 residues. V dropped 3 bases and J dropped 4 bases, with 15 bases sitting between them. CDR3 protein: CASSLGAAPGETQYF. DNA for the CDR3: TGTGCCAGCAGCTTGGGCGCAGCCCCCGGAGAGACCCAGTACTTC.

This clone was counted once. The rearrangement links TRBV3-1 (or the pseudogene TRBV3-2) to TRBJ1-1; TRBD1 aligns across 8 bases. The V gene's germline CDR1 is LGHDT and CDR2 YNNKEL (reference sequence). The CDR3 contains 16 residues. Trimming cost V 1 base and J 4 bases; bases outside gene matches: 8. This CDR3 reads CASSQAPGQGGTEAFF. The CDR3 region has the DNA TGTGCCAGCAGCCAAGCCCCCGGACAGGGAGGCACTGAAGCTTTCTTT.

This clone was picked up one time. V is TRBV5-4 and J is TRBJ2-3; perhaps TRBD2 as D (5 bases). The CDR3 is 15 amino acids. Trimming pared 0 bases from V and 3 bases from J, leaving 11 bases between. CDR1 and CDR2 from the germline V gene are SGHNT and YYREEE (reference sequence). CDR3 nucleotides: TGTGCCAGCAGCTTGGCGCGGGCCTCTACAGATACGCAGTATTTT. This sequence encodes CASSLARASTDTQYF.

The gene calls are TRBV12-5 and TRBJ2-3, with D perhaps matching TRBD2 (5 bases). Trimming stripped 1 base from V and 4 bases from J, with 18 bases between. This CDR3 contains 17 residues. Germline V gene lookup returns CDR1 LGHNT and CDR2 FRNRAP. The CDR3 bases are TGTGCTAGTGGTTTGGGGCCTAAATCCGGGGAGCCAGATACGCAGTATTTT. Its protein product is CASGLGPKSGEPDTQYF.

The V and J genes are TRBV6-6 and TRBJ1-2, with D possibly matching TRBD1 (5 bases). Germline CDR1 and CDR2: MNHNY and SVGAGI (reference sequence). Trimming removed 6 bases at V and 1 base at J, with 12 bases between. This CDR3 has 14 amino acids. CDR3 sequence (DNA): TGTGCCAGCAGCCGTGGACACGATAACTATGGCTACACCTTC. Translation gives CASSRGHDNYGYTF.

The rearrangement joins TRBV19 to TRBJ1-6, with 7 bases that match TRBD1. There are 16 residues in the CDR3. With 4 bases clipped from V and 5 bases from J, the junction kept 8 bases outside the gene matches. Germline values: CDR1 LNHDA, CDR2 SQIVND (reference sequence). For the CDR3, the DNA is TGTGCCAGTAGTAAATACTCCGGGACAGATAATTCACCCCTCCACTTT. Its translation is CASSKYSGTDNSPLHF.

The V and J genes are TRBV3-1 (or the pseudogene TRBV3-2) and TRBJ2-1; D remains ambiguous. V dropped 4 bases and J dropped 0 bases, with 13 bases sitting between them. The germline V gene encodes CDR1 LGHDT and CDR2 YNNKEL (reference sequence). CDR3 size: 16 residues. Here the CDR3 reads CASSPLVLGSYNEQFF. For the CDR3, the DNA is TGTGCCAGCAGCCCACTGGTTCTCGGCTCCTACAATGAGCAGTTCTTC.

The V gene is TRBV29-1, the J gene TRBJ2-7, with 8 bases that match TRBD1. The CDR3 loop spans 16 amino acids. Germline CDR1 and CDR2: SQVTM and ANQGSEA. Trimming removed 5 bases from V and 4 bases from J; junction bases left unmatched: 16. The CDR3 DNA reads as TGCAGCGTTTGGTGGCCCCCGACAGGGGCTTCATACGAGCAGTACTTC. As protein: CSVWWPPTGASYEQYF.

CDR3 sequence: CATSRERGTSNQPQHF. CDR3 DNA sequence: TGTGCCACCAGCAGAGAAAGGGGCACTAGCAATCAGCCCCAGCATTTT. The J gene is TRBJ1-5, the V gene TRBV15; TRBD1 is a possible D gene (5 bases). V gave up 0 bases and J gave up 0 bases, with 9 bases separating them. The CDR3 loop spans 16 amino acids. Germline CDR1 is LNHNV and CDR2 is YYDKDF (reference sequence). Full variable domain (outside the CDR3, taken from reference TRBV15 and TRBJ1-5): DAMVIQNPRYQVTQFGKPVTLSCSQTLNHNVMYWYQQKSSQAPKLLFHYYDKDFNNEADTPDNFQSRRPNTSFCFLDIRSPGLGDTAMYLCATSRERGTSNQPQHFGDGTRLSIL.